This T cell receptor (beta chain) was obtained from a study of T cell repertoires in cytomegalovirus infection. Study observations and caveats: The study found HLA-C-restricted CMV-specific TCR beta clonotypes dominating the ex vivo response.

Each CDR3 protein is one row after TCRdb ran MiXCR on the reads. Of 680,000 or so distinct CDR3 sequences listed, 35% were seen once; the top ten hold about 2.8%. The CDR3 loop spans 15 amino acids. Germline CDR1 reads SNHLY; CDR2 reads FYNNEI. The J segment lost 10 bases and the V segment lost 1 base, leaving 7 bases of the junction unmatched. On this clonotype itself: Its antigen is as yet unknown.

The chain is built from TRBV2 and TRBJ1-4, with 9 bases aligning to TRBD1. The sequencing sample was made of PBMCs. This clonotype was obtained from a human donor in good health (CMV status not recorded). Some clones in this sample may be carry-over from other donors' samples. CDR3 loop: CASSEGQGGVRKLFF. The CDR3 nucleotides read TGTGCCAGCAGTGAAGGACAGGGGGGCGTCCGAAAACTGTTTTTT.